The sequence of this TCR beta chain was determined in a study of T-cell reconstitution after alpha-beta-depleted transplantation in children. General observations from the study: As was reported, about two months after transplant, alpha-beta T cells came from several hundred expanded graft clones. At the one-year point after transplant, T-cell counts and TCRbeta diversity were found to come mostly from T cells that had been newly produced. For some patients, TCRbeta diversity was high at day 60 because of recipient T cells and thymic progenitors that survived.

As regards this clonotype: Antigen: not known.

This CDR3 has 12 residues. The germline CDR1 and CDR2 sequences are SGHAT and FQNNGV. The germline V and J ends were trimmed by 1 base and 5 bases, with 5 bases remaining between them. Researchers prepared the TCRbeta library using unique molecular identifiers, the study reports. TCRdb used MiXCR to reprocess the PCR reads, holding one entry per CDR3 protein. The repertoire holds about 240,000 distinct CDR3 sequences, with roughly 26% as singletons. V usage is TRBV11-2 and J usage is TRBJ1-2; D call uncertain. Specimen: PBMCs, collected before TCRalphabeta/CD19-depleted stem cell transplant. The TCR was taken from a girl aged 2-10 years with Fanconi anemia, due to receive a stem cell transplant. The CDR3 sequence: CASSLGVYGYTF. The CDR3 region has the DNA TGTGCCAGCAGCTTAGGAGTATATGGCTACACCTTC.